This T cell receptor beta chain was documented in a study of CXCR3-negative and CXCR3-positive naive CD8 T cells. Naive CD8+ T cells displayed a CD45RO-CCR7+CD27+CD95- phenotype. As for this clonotype: What it recognizes is unknown.

Study conclusions and caveats: Naive subsets were similarly diverse, while memory CD8+ repertoires were much less diverse. CXCR3 levels fell partly with cryopreservation; most assays relied on fresh PBMCs. Hydrophobicity was higher for TRB CDR3s found in CXCR3-positive naive cells than in CXCR3-negative naive cells.

The libraries of TRB cDNA were prepared using 5' RACE with UMI labels. No DNA is given; TCRdb re-called the 5' RACE reads and lists each CDR3 protein once. The sample table sets out about 98,000 distinct CDR3 sequences. Germline V CDR1 and CDR2: MDHEN, SYDVKM. This CDR3 region has 14 residues. The specimen sequenced was naive CXCR3+ CD8+ T cells from blood. Subset of the sample: CD45RO-CCR7+CD27+CD95- naive CD8+ T cells expressing CXCR3 (TNR3+). This receptor was obtained from a human donor in good health. Some clones in this sample may be carry-over from other donors' samples. The J gene is TRBJ2-5, the V gene TRBV28; as DNA is missing, the TRBD1 call by TCRdb cannot be tested. The CDR3 loop reads CASSLIGQEETQYF. Using reference TRBV28 and TRBJ2-5 for the parts outside the CDR3, the full variable domain is DVKVTQSSRYLVKRTGEKVFLECVQDMDHENMFWYRQDPGLGLRLIYFSYDVKMKEKGDIPEGYSVSREKKERFSLILESASTNQTSMYLCASSLIGQEETQYFGPGTRLLVL.